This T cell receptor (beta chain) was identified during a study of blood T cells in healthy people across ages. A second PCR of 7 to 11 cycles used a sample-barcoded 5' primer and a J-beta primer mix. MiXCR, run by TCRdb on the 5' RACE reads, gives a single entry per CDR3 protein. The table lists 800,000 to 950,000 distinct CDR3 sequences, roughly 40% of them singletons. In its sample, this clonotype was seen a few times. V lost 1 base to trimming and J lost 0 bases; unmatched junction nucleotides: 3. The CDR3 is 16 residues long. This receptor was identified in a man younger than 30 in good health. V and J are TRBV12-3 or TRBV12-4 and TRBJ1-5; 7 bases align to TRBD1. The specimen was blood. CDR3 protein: CASSLGTGYSNQPQHF. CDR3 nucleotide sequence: TGTGCCAGCAGTTTAGGGACAGGTTATAGCAATCAGCCCCAGCATTTT.